The rows below give T cell receptor beta chains drawn from one sample of a study of T cell responses to AZD1222 COVID-19 vaccine. Here immunoSEQ multiplex PCR was the method, and the copy in TCRdb shows in-frame clones only, minus some. The sample records around 100,000 clones, 80% to 90% being singletons. The specimen comprised peripheral blood, sampled 28 days after the second AZD1222 dose. The receptors originated from an adult who received the AZD1222 COVID-19 vaccine. The CDR3 runs from the conserved cysteine through the conserved F or W. A D gene is named only where the DNA matches it firmly. For some rows the clone size is stated as once, few or many, or as a class when expanded; others skip it.

J: TRBJ1-2
V: TRBV5-6
size: few
D: -
DNA: TGTGCCAGCAGCTTGATGGGGGGCTCCTATGGCTACACCTTC
CDR3: CASSLMGGSYGYTF

J: TRBJ2-3
V: TRBV19
size: -
D: -
DNA: TGTGCCAGTAGTATAAAGGCCGGGGGGCGAGCAGATACGCAGTATTTT
CDR3: CASSIKAGGRADTQYF

J: TRBJ1-1
V: TRBV5-1
size: -
D: -
DNA: TGCGCCAGCAGCTTGGTGGGTGGGGATGGTACTGAAGCTTTCTTT
CDR3: CASSLVGGDGTEAFF

J: TRBJ2-3
V: TRBV2
size: -
D: TRBD1
DNA: TGTGCCAGCGGACAGGGCAAGTCAGATACGCAGTATTTT
CDR3: CASGQGKSDTQYF

J: TRBJ2-7
V: TRBV5-1
size: once
D: -
DNA: TGCGCCAGCAGCCTCAGACCACAGGGCTACGAGCAGTACTTC
CDR3: CASSLRPQGYEQYF

J: TRBJ2-2
V: TRBV7-9
size: -
D: TRBD2
DNA: TGTGCCAGCAAACGGGAGGTTCTACACCCAACTTTTAACACCGGGGAGCTGTTTTTT
CDR3: CASKREVLHPTFNTGELFF

J: TRBJ2-5
V: TRBV6-5
size: -
D: -
DNA: TGTGCCAGCAGTTATATACTAGGGGTCGCAGAGACCCAGTACTTC
CDR3: CASSYILGVAETQYF

J: TRBJ1-6
V: TRBV5-1
size: -
D: TRBD1
DNA: TGCGCCAGCAGCCAGGACAGGGGATATTCACCCCTCCACTTT
CDR3: CASSQDRGYSPLHF

J: TRBJ2-1
V: TRBV28
size: -
D: TRBD2
DNA: TGTGCCAGCAGGGCTAGCGGGACCGGTGAGCAGTTCTTC
CDR3: CASRASGTGEQFF

J: TRBJ2-7
V: TRBV5-1
size: -
D: -
DNA: TGCGCCAGCAGCGAGCAGGGGGAGGGGTACGAGCAGTACTTC
CDR3: CASSEQGEGYEQYF

J: TRBJ1-2
V: TRBV5-4
size: -
D: TRBD1
DNA: TGTGCCAGCAGCTCACCAACAGGGGATGGCTACACCTTC
CDR3: CASSSPTGDGYTF

J: TRBJ1-3
V: TRBV5-1
size: once
D: -
DNA: TGCGCCAGCAGCTTGGGGTCTGGAAACACCATATATTTT
CDR3: CASSLGSGNTIYF

J: TRBJ2-5
V: TRBV5-1
size: -
D: -
DNA: TGCGCCAGCAGCTTGGGGCAGGGTGCGTCGAAGACCCAGTACTTC
CDR3: CASSLGQGASKTQYF

J: TRBJ1-1
V: TRBV7-2
size: -
D: -
DNA: TGTGCCAGCAGCCCGATGGGTCTCATGAACACTGAAGCTTTCTTT
CDR3: CASSPMGLMNTEAFF

J: TRBJ2-7
V: TRBV15
size: -
D: TRBD2
DNA: TGTGCCACCAGCAGAGAGTTTCTAGCGGAGATCTCCTACGAGCAGTACTTC
CDR3: CATSREFLAEISYEQYF

J: TRBJ2-1
V: TRBV9
size: -
D: TRBD2
DNA: TGTGCCAGCAGCTCAGGACTAGCGGGATTTGGGAATGAGCAGTTCTTC
CDR3: CASSSGLAGFGNEQFF

J: TRBJ2-1
V: TRBV3-1/TRBV3-2
size: -
D: TRBD1
DNA: TGTGCCAGCAGCCAAGATGGGACAGGCTACAATGAGCAGTTCTTC
CDR3: CASSQDGTGYNEQFF

J: TRBJ1-2
V: TRBV29-1
size: few
D: -
DNA: TGCAGCGTTCCTGCTGGGGGCTATGGCTACACCTTC
CDR3: CSVPAGGYGYTF

J: TRBJ1-2
V: TRBV19
size: -
D: -
DNA: TGTGCCAGTAGTATAACGGCGACCCGACATGGCTACACCTTC
CDR3: CASSITATRHGYTF

J: TRBJ1-5
V: TRBV28
size: -
D: TRBD1
DNA: TGTGCCAGCAGCCTTAACAGGGGGCTGGCTCAGCCCCAGCATTTT
CDR3: CASSLNRGLAQPQHF

J: TRBJ1-4
V: TRBV19
size: -
D: TRBD1
DNA: TGTGCCAGTAGTATAGGAGGGGGCGCGGGGGAAAAACTGTTTTTT
CDR3: CASSIGGGAGEKLFF

J: TRBJ2-5
V: TRBV12-3/TRBV12-4
size: -
D: -
DNA: TGTGCCAGCAGTTTGGGGGCGCAAGAGACCCAGTACTTC
CDR3: CASSLGAQETQYF

J: TRBJ2-7
V: TRBV27
size: -
D: -
DNA: TGTGCCAGCAGTTCCCAGGAGGCACTTTACGAGCAGTACTTC
CDR3: CASSSQEALYEQYF

J: TRBJ2-5
V: TRBV29-1
size: once
D: -
DNA: TGCAGCGTCGAGGCGGTGTGGGGGGGGCGCGGAGACTCCCAAGAGACCCAGTACTTC
CDR3: CSVEAVWGGRGDSQETQYF

J: TRBJ2-7
V: TRBV4-1
size: -
D: -
DNA: TGCGCCAGCAGCCTTCTACTGGTCAGGAGCGACGACACCCCCTACGAGCAGTACTTC
CDR3: CASSLLLVRSDDTPYEQYF

J: TRBJ1-2
V: TRBV5-1
size: -
D: -
DNA: TGCGCCAGCAGCCGGATGGCGGGGGCCTATGGCTACACCTTC
CDR3: CASSRMAGAYGYTF

J: TRBJ2-5
V: TRBV9
size: -
D: -
DNA: TGTGCCAGCTCCCGGACGCCGGGTGAGGAGACCCAGTACTTC
CDR3: CASSRTPGEETQYF

J: TRBJ2-7
V: TRBV4-1
size: -
D: -
DNA: TGCGCCAGCAGCCAAAGGGCGCAGCAAGGGGAGCAGTACTTC
CDR3: CASSQRAQQGEQYF

J: TRBJ2-7
V: TRBV7-2
size: -
D: -
DNA: TGTGCCAGCAGCTTAGACTGGGAGGCGGGCTACGAGCAGTACTTC
CDR3: CASSLDWEAGYEQYF

J: TRBJ1-1
V: TRBV27
size: -
D: -
DNA: TGTGCCAGCGCCCGGGACCCGCGCACTGAAGCTTTCTTT
CDR3: CASARDPRTEAFF

J: TRBJ2-7
V: TRBV19
size: -
D: -
DNA: TGTGCCAGTAGCCCCCAGGGCCACGAGCAGTACTTC
CDR3: CASSPQGHEQYF

J: TRBJ2-1
V: TRBV24-1
size: -
D: -
DNA: TGTGCCACCAGTGATTATGGGGGGCCGTACAATGAGCAGTTCTTC
CDR3: CATSDYGGPYNEQFF

J: TRBJ2-5
V: TRBV9
size: -
D: -
DNA: TGTGCCAGCAGCACCCCAGGAGGGGCGGGCCCCCAAGAGACCCAGTACTTC
CDR3: CASSTPGGAGPQETQYF

J: TRBJ2-7
V: TRBV7-2
size: -
D: TRBD2
DNA: TGTGCCAGCAGCTTAAGTAGACCGGGACTACAATACGAGCAGTACTTC
CDR3: CASSLSRPGLQYEQYF

J: TRBJ1-5
V: TRBV19
size: -
D: TRBD1
DNA: TGTGCCAGTAGTAAGACAGGGTTTGATCAGCCCCAGCATTTT
CDR3: CASSKTGFDQPQHF

J: TRBJ1-5
V: TRBV27
size: -
D: -
DNA: TGTGCCAGCAGGACCCATGGGAATCAGCCCCAGCATTTT
CDR3: CASRTHGNQPQHF

J: TRBJ1-1
V: TRBV7-7
size: once
D: -
DNA: TGTGCTAGCAGCTTAGAGGTGGCCACAAACACTGAAGCTTTCTTT
CDR3: CASSLEVATNTEAFF

J: TRBJ2-2
V: TRBV27
size: -
D: -
DNA: TGTGCCAGCAGTTTTTGGCAGGGTGGAACCGGGGAGCTGTTTTTT
CDR3: CASSFWQGGTGELFF

J: TRBJ1-1
V: TRBV28
size: few
D: -
DNA: TGTGCCAGCAGACCAATCGGGGGGGAAGCTTTCTTT
CDR3: CASRPIGGEAFF

J: TRBJ2-1
V: TRBV27
size: -
D: -
DNA: TGTGCCAGCAGTATTAGGAGCGGGCTGACCTACAATGAGCAGTTCTTC
CDR3: CASSIRSGLTYNEQFF

J: TRBJ2-7
V: TRBV5-4
size: -
D: -
DNA: TGTGCCAGCAGCCCCCGTGGAAGTAGCTACGAGCAGTACTTC
CDR3: CASSPRGSSYEQYF

J: TRBJ2-1
V: TRBV9
size: -
D: -
DNA: TGTGCCAGCAGCGTAGGAGGGGGCTCCTACAATGAGCAGTTCTTC
CDR3: CASSVGGGSYNEQFF

J: TRBJ2-7
V: TRBV12-3/TRBV12-4
size: -
D: TRBD1
DNA: TGTGCCAGCAGTGCAGGGGGTCAGAACGAGCAGTACTTC
CDR3: CASSAGGQNEQYF

J: TRBJ2-3
V: TRBV6-5
size: -
D: -
DNA: TGTGCCAGCAGACCCGGACATCTTCACACAGATACGCAGTATTTT
CDR3: CASRPGHLHTDTQYF

J: TRBJ2-3
V: TRBV4-3
size: -
D: -
DNA: TGCGCCAGCAGCCAAGTCCATGGGCAGGGGGGAGATACGCAGTATTTT
CDR3: CASSQVHGQGGDTQYF

J: TRBJ1-1
V: TRBV25-1
size: -
D: -
DNA: TGTGCCAGCGCCGGGGCTATCAAGAACACTGAAGCTTTCTTT
CDR3: CASAGAIKNTEAFF

J: TRBJ2-4
V: TRBV29-1
size: -
D: -
DNA: TGCAGCGTTGAAGTAGGAATAGCCAAAAACATTCAGTACTTC
CDR3: CSVEVGIAKNIQYF

J: TRBJ1-2
V: TRBV11-2
size: -
D: TRBD1
DNA: TGTGCCAGCAGCTTAGTCTTGCAGGGGAGGGGGCAAGGCTATGGCTACACCTTC
CDR3: CASSLVLQGRGQGYGYTF

J: TRBJ2-3
V: TRBV7-9
size: -
D: TRBD2
DNA: TGTGCCAGCAGCCTTAGGGACTACCAAAGCACAGATACGCAGTATTTT
CDR3: CASSLRDYQSTDTQYF

J: TRBJ2-7
V: TRBV2
size: -
D: -
DNA: TGTGCCAGCAGTGAAAACAGCGTTGGATCCTACGAGCAGTACTTC
CDR3: CASSENSVGSYEQYF

J: TRBJ1-6
V: TRBV29-1
size: -
D: -
DNA: TGCAGCGACCTGGGATCCTATAATTCACCCCTCCACTTT
CDR3: CSDLGSYNSPLHF

J: TRBJ1-3
V: TRBV30
size: -
D: -
DNA: TGTGCCTGGAGTGTAGGGCGACAGAATGGAAACACCATATATTTT
CDR3: CAWSVGRQNGNTIYF

J: TRBJ2-7
V: TRBV27
size: -
D: TRBD1
DNA: TGTGCCAGCAGTTTATCGTTGGCAGGGGGACCCGAGCAGTACTTC
CDR3: CASSLSLAGGPEQYF

J: TRBJ1-6
V: TRBV18
size: -
D: -
DNA: TGTGCCAGCTCACCACGACAGGAGAGCTCACCCCTCCACTTT
CDR3: CASSPRQESSPLHF

J: TRBJ1-5
V: TRBV19
size: -
D: TRBD1
DNA: TGTGCCAGTAGTATCGGACAGGGGGTAGATCAGCCCCAGCATTTT
CDR3: CASSIGQGVDQPQHF

J: TRBJ2-1
V: TRBV6-5
size: -
D: -
DNA: TGTGCCAGCAGTTTTTCCGGGACCAGTTTTAATGAGCAGTTCTTC
CDR3: CASSFSGTSFNEQFF

J: TRBJ1-2
V: TRBV29-1
size: -
D: TRBD1
DNA: TGCAGCGTTGGGGCAGGGGGCTATGGCTACACCTTC
CDR3: CSVGAGGYGYTF

J: TRBJ2-7
V: TRBV30
size: few
D: TRBD2
DNA: TGTGCCTGGTCGACTAGCGGGATCCGCTACGAGCAGTACTTC
CDR3: CAWSTSGIRYEQYF

J: TRBJ1-1
V: TRBV5-4
size: few
D: -
DNA: TGTGCCAGCAGCCGCCCTGGACAGAGGAACACTGAAGCTTTCTTT
CDR3: CASSRPGQRNTEAFF